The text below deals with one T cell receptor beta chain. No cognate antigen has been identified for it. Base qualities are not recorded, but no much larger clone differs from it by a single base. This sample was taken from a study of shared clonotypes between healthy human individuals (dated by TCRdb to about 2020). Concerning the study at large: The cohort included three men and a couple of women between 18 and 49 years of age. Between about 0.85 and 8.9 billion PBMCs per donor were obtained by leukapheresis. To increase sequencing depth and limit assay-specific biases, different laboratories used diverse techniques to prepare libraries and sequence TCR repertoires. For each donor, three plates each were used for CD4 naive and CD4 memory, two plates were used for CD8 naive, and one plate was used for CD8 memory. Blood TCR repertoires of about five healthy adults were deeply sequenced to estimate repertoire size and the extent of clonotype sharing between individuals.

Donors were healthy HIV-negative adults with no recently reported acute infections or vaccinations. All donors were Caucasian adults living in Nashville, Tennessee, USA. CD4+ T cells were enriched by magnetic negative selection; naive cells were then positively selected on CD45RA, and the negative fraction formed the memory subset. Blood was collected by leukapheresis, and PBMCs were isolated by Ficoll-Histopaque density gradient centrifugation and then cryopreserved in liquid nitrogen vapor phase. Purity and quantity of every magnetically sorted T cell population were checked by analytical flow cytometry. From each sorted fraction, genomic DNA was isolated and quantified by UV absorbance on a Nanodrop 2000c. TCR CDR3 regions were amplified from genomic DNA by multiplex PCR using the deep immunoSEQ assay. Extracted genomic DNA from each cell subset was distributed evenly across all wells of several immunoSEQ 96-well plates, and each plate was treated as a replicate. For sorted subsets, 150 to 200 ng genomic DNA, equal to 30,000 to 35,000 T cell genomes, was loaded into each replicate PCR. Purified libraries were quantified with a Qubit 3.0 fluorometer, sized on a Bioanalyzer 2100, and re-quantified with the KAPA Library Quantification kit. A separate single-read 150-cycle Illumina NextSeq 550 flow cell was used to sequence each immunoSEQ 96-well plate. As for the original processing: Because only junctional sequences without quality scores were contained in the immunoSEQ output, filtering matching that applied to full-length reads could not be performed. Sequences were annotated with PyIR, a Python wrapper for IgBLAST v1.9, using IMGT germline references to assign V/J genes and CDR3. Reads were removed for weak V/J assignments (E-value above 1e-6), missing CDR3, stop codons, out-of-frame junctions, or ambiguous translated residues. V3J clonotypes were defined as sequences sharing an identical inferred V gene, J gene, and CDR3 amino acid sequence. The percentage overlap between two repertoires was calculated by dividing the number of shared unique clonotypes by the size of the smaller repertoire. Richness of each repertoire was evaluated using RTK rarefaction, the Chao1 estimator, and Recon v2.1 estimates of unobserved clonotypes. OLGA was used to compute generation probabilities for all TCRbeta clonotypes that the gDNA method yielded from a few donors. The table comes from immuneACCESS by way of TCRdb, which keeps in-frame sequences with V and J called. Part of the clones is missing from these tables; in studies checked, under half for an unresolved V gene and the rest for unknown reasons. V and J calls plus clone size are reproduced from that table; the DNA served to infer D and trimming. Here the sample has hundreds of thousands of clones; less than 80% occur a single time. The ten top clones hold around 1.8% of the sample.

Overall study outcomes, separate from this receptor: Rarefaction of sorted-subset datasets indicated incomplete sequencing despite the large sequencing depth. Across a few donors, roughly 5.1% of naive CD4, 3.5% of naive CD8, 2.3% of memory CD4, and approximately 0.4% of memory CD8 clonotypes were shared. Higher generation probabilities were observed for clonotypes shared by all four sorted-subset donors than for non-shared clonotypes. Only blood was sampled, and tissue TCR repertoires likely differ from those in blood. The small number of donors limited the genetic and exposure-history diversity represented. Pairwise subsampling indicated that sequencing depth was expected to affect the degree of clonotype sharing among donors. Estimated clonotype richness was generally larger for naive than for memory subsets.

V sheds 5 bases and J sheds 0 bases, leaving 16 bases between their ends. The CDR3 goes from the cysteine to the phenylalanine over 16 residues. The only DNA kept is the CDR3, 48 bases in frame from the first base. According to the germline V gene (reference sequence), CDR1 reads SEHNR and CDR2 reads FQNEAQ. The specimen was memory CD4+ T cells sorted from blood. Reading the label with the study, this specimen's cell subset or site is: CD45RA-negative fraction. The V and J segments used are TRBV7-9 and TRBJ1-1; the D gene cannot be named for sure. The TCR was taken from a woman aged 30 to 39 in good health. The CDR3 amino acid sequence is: CASSPPPGPVNTEAFF. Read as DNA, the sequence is TGTGCCAGCAGCCCACCCCCCGGACCGGTGAACACTGAAGCTTTCTTT.